This T cell receptor beta chain was captured by sequencing in a study of molecular identifiers for immune sequencing clone quantification. V was shortened by 6 bases and J by 0 bases, with 13 bases between the two germline ends. This CDR3 contains 15 residues. CDR1 and CDR2 (germline): SEHNR, FQNEAQ (reference sequence). Many counts were recorded for this clonotype. Listed TCR primers, together with previously described methods, were used for the bulk TCR libraries. MiXCR, run by TCRdb on the PCR reads, gives a single entry per CDR3 protein. The table includes about 510,000 distinct CDR3 sequences, about 22% detected once.

Material for sequencing was naive CD8+ T cells from blood, with Jurkat cell RNA spiked in. The subset here: FACS-sorted CD8+CD4-CCR7+CD45RA+ naive T cells. The origin of this receptor is a human donor in good health. Some libraries in this study had Jurkat cell RNA spiked in. V and J are TRBV7-9 and TRBJ2-3; TRBD1 might be the D (5 bases). CDR3: CASSHDSASTDTQYF. The CDR3 DNA is TGTGCCAGCAGTCATGACAGTGCTAGCACAGATACGCAGTATTTT.